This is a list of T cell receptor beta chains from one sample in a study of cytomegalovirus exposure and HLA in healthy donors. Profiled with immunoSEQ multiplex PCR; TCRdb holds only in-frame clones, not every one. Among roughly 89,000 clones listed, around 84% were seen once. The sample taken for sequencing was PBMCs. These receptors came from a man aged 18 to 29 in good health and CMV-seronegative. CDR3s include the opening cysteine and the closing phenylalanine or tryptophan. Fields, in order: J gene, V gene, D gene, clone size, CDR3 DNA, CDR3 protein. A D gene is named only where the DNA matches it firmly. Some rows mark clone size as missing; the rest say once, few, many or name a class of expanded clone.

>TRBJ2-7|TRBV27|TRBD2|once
TGTGCCAGCAGTCCGAAAACGACTAGCGGGGGGGCCTACGAGCAGTACTTC
CASSPKTTSGGAYEQYF
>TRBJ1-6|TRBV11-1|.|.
TGTGCCAGCAGCTTTTCACAGGCAAATTCACCCCTCCACTTT
CASSFSQANSPLHF
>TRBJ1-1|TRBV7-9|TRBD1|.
TGTTCCAGCAGCTTAGGCGAGGGGGCAGCGAACACTGAAGCTTTCTTT
CSSSLGEGAANTEAFF
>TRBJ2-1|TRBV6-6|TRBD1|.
TGTGCCAGCACCCTGAGACAGGGAAACAATGAGCAGTTCTTC
CASTLRQGNNEQFF
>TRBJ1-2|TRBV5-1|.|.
TGCGCCAGCAGCTTGGAACGGAACTATGGCTACACCTTC
CASSLERNYGYTF
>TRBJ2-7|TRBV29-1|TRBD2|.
TGCAGCGCCTCGGGGGGGCTGGGCTACGAGCAGTACTTC
CSASGGLGYEQYF
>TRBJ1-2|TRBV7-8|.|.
TGTGCCAGCAGCTCAGAAGGACTAATAGCTAACTATGGCTACACCTTC
CASSSEGLIANYGYTF
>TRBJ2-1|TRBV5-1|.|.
TGCGCCAGCAGCTCGGTAGGAGACTCCTACAATGAGCAGTTCTTC
CASSSVGDSYNEQFF
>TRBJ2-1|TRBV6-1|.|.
TGTGCCAGCAGTGAGGGGGTGGCTAGCGAGTCCTACAATGAGCAGTTCTTC
CASSEGVASESYNEQFF
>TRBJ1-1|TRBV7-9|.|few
TGTGCCAGCAGCTTAGTCGAGCAGGCAGCCACTGAAGCTTTCTTT
CASSLVEQAATEAFF
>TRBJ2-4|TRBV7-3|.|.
TGTGCCTCAGGAGGGGTAGCCAAAAACATTCAGTACTTC
CASGGVAKNIQYF
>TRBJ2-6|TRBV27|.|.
TGTGCCAGCAGTCCCCGACAGACTAGCTCTGGGGCCAACGTCCTGACTTTC
CASSPRQTSSGANVLTF
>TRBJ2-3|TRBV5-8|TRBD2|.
TGTGCCAGCAGCTCGAGTTGGGATGCGGGGGGAGATACGCAGTATTTT
CASSSSWDAGGDTQYF
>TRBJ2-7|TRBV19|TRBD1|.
TGTGCCAGTAGGAGGGACAGCTCCTACGAGCAGTACTTC
CASRRDSSYEQYF
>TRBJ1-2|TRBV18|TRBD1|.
TGTGCCAGCTCACTCCAGGACAGGGGTGATGGCTACACCTTC
CASSLQDRGDGYTF
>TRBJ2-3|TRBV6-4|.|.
TGTGCCAGCAGTCTCAGACTAGGTAGTCCAGATACGCAGTATTTT
CASSLRLGSPDTQYF